The rows below give T cell receptor beta chains drawn from one sample of a study of cytomegalovirus exposure and HLA in healthy donors. Libraries were prepared by immunoSEQ multiplex PCR; TCRdb keeps only in-frame clonotypes and omits some of them. The sample contains roughly 100,000 clones, under 80% of which appear only once. Sequenced sample: PBMCs. Receptor source: a man between 40 and 49 years old in good health and CMV-seronegative. CDR3s include the opening cysteine and the closing phenylalanine or tryptophan. A D gene is named only where the DNA matches it firmly. The size field is filled for only some rows; it gives once, few, many or a size class.

few	TRBJ2-5	TRBV2	-	TGTGCCGGCGGCGACCAAGAGACCCAGTACTTC	CAGGDQETQYF
-	TRBJ2-5	TRBV19	-	TGTGCCAGTAGGGGCAGGGCGGATGAGACCCAGTACTTC	CASRGRADETQYF
few	TRBJ1-1	TRBV5-4	-	TGTGCCAGCAGCTTGGTTCAGGGGTGGACGAACACTGAAGCTTTCTTT	CASSLVQGWTNTEAFF
-	TRBJ1-4	TRBV27	-	TGTGCCAGTTCTTCGGCAGGGGAAAAACTGTTTTTT	CASSSAGEKLFF
-	TRBJ2-7	TRBV10-3	-	TGTGCCATCAGTGACATCTCCGGGGGATACTTC	CAISDISGGYF
once	TRBJ1-2	TRBV7-9	TRBD1	TGTTCCAGCAGCTTTTTCAGGGGGCGCGGCTATGGCTACACCTTC	CSSSFFRGRGYGYTF
-	TRBJ2-7	TRBV7-2	-	TGTGCCAGCAGCTTAGCGGGGAGCTCCTACGAGCAGTACTTC	CASSLAGSSYEQYF
-	TRBJ2-5	TRBV28	TRBD1	TGTGCCAGCAGACACCGGGACAGGAGGCTACCGCAAGAGACCCAGTACTTC	CASRHRDRRLPQETQYF
-	TRBJ2-5	TRBV6-6	-	TGTGCCGGCAACCTCGCGGGGACGGGCCAAGAGACCCAGTACTTC	CAGNLAGTGQETQYF
-	TRBJ1-4	TRBV29-1	-	TGCAGCGTGGGGGGAGGGAATGAAAAACTGTTTTTT	CSVGGGNEKLFF
-	TRBJ2-3	TRBV29-1	TRBD2	TGCAGCGTGTCTAGCGGAACAGATACGCAGTATTTT	CSVSSGTDTQYF
-	TRBJ1-1	TRBV23-1	-	TGCGCCAGCAGTCAATCGGATCCCTCCATGGAGACTGAAGCTTTCTTT	CASSQSDPSMETEAFF
-	TRBJ1-1	TRBV6-1	-	TGTGCCAGCAGTGAAAGGGGGTTGACTGAAGCTTTCTTT	CASSERGLTEAFF
-	TRBJ1-3	TRBV5-5	TRBD1	TGTGCCAGCAGCCCCGACAGGGGTCCTGGAAACACCATATATTTT	CASSPDRGPGNTIYF
-	TRBJ1-3	TRBV2	-	TGTGCCAGCAGCGCCCAAACCGGGACTTACCTTTACACTGGAAACACCATATATTTT	CASSAQTGTYLYTGNTIYF
-	TRBJ2-4	TRBV11-2	-	TGTGCCAGCAGCTTGCAGGGGAGTGCGGTCGGAGACATTCAGTACTTC	CASSLQGSAVGDIQYF
few	TRBJ2-7	TRBV29-1	-	TGCAGCGTTGAAGGGAAAGACAGTTACGAGCAGTACTTC	CSVEGKDSYEQYF
-	TRBJ1-6	TRBV9	-	TGTGCCAGCAGCCCCGGACCCTCGGGAAATTCACCCCTCCCCTTT	CASSPGPSGNSPLPF
-	TRBJ2-3	TRBV27	-	TGTGCCAGCAGTTTGACAGGCACAGATACGCAGTATTTT	CASSLTGTDTQYF
-	TRBJ1-1	TRBV23-1	-	TGCGCCAGCAGTCAATCTGAGGTGGTGTGCACTGAAGCTTTCTTT	CASSQSEVVCTEAFF
-	TRBJ1-2	TRBV4-1	-	TGCGCCAGCAGCCAAGCAGGTTCTAACTATGGCTACACCTTC	CASSQAGSNYGYTF
-	TRBJ2-1	TRBV28	TRBD1	TGTGCCAGCAGTTTCTTTGGGACAGGGATCCCCGATTACAATGAGCAGTTCTTC	CASSFFGTGIPDYNEQFF
-	TRBJ2-7	TRBV7-5	-	TGTGCCGGTTCGACTAGCGGGAAGGGCTACGAGCAGTACTTC	CAGSTSGKGYEQYF
few	TRBJ2-1	TRBV27	-	TGTGCCAGCAGTTATCTGCAGGGTAGAGGTCCCGATGAGCAGTTCTTC	CASSYLQGRGPDEQFF
few	TRBJ2-5	TRBV5-1	-	TGCGCCAGCAGTATTTCTCAAGAGACCCAGTACTTC	CASSISQETQYF
-	TRBJ1-5	TRBV28	TRBD1	TGTGCCACCCGGACAGGGAATCAGCCCCAGCATTTT	CATRTGNQPQHF
few	TRBJ2-5	TRBV19	TRBD1	TGTGCCAGTAGTATTAGGACAGGTTCGGTCCAAGAGACCCAGTACTTC	CASSIRTGSVQETQYF
few	TRBJ1-5	TRBV7-9	TRBD1	TGTGCCAGCAGCTTAGACACCGGGACAGCTAGCAATCAGCCCCAGCATTTT	CASSLDTGTASNQPQHF
-	TRBJ2-1	TRBV9	TRBD2	TGTGCCAGCAGCGTAGGGAGCGGGAGGGCCCTGTCCTACAATGAGCAGTTCTTC	CASSVGSGRALSYNEQFF
-	TRBJ2-1	TRBV25-1	-	TGTGCCAGCAGTCGGCGAGGGTCCTCCTACAATGAGCAGTTCTTC	CASSRRGSSYNEQFF
-	TRBJ1-1	TRBV28	TRBD1	TGTGCCAGACCGTCCCGGGACAGGGGTGACACTGAAGCTTTCTTT	CARPSRDRGDTEAFF